This entry lists 18 T cell receptor beta chains sequenced from one sample in a study of shared clonotypes between healthy human individuals. TCRdb's copy holds only in-frame clones and misses some; the assay was immunoSEQ multiplex PCR. The profile shows some 2,500,000 clones, less than 95% of them singletons. Sequenced sample: naive CD4+ T cells from PBMCs. Subset given: CD45RA+ positively selected. These TCRs come from a man in his late teens or twenties in good health. Some clones in this sample may be carry-over from other donors' samples.

The genes are TRBV5-6 and TRBJ2-7; 11 nucleotides line up with TRBD1. Germline V gene lookup returns CDR1 SGHDT and CDR2 YYEEEE. The ends lost 5 bases at V and 1 base at J; junction bases unmatched: 5. The CDR3 loop spans 15 amino acids. CDR3 region: CASSWGQGGSYEQYF. The CDR3 DNA follows: TGTGCCAGCAGTTGGGGACAGGGGGGTTCCTACGAGCAGTACTTC.

V usage is TRBV6-6 and J usage is TRBJ2-2, with 7 bases that match TRBD1. With 9 bases clipped from V and 0 bases from J, the junction kept 4 bases outside the gene matches. CDR3 size: 14 residues. The germline V gene encodes CDR1 MNHNY and CDR2 SVGAGI (reference sequence). Written as DNA, the CDR3 is TGTGCCAGTCACAGGGGTACGAACACCGGGGAGCTGTTTTTT. It yields the protein CASHRGTNTGELFF.

The chain recombines TRBV28 with TRBJ2-7; TRBD2 aligns across 8 bases. This CDR3 spans 14 amino acids. Germline assignment: CDR1 MDHEN and CDR2 SYDVKM. Trimming cost V 5 bases and J 9 bases; bases outside gene matches: 12. CDR3 sequence: CASSKGLASRGQYF. The CDR3 nucleotides read TGTGCCAGCAGTAAAGGACTAGCCAGCCGGGGGCAGTACTTC.

The chain carries TRBV18 and TRBJ2-1, with 9 bases identical to TRBD1. V lost 2 bases, J lost 0 bases, and 2 bases stayed unmatched. Germline assignment: CDR1 KGHSH and CDR2 LQKENI. The CDR3 totals 16 residues. As DNA, the CDR3 is TGTGCCAGCTCACCAGACAGGGGGTTCTCCTACAATGAGCAGTTCTTC. Translation: CASSPDRGFSYNEQFF.

In regard to this clone: Other nucleotide sequences in the sample specify the same CDR3. The rearrangement joins TRBV15 to TRBJ1-2; D is ambiguous. The CDR3 is made up of 12 amino acids. From germline, CDR1 is LNHNV and CDR2 YYDKDF (reference sequence). V was trimmed by 0 bases and J by 8 bases, leaving 7 bases between them. The CDR3 protein is CATSRDGYGYTF. The DNA of the CDR3 is TGTGCCACCAGCAGAGATGGGTACGGCTACACCTTC.

CDR3 sequence: CASSAPGTVFSNQPQHF. CDR3 in DNA: TGTGCCAGCAGTGCACCCGGGACAGTGTTTAGCAATCAGCCCCAGCATTTT. The chain combines TRBV6-1 with TRBJ1-5; TRBD1 agrees at 7 bases. This CDR3 comprises 17 residues. V lost 4 bases and J lost 0; bases outside the gene matches: 9. Per germline, CDR1 MNHNS and CDR2 SASEGT.

V is TRBV6-5 and J is TRBJ2-5; TRBD1 matches at 7 bases. The CDR3 length is 14 residues. Germline values: CDR1 MNHEY, CDR2 SVGAGI. V trimming: 5 bases; J trimming: 2 bases; junction bases outside the gene matches: 5. Written as DNA, the CDR3 is TGTGCCAGCAGTCGGGGACAGACTCAAGAGACCCAGTACTTC. Protein product: CASSRGQTQETQYF.

The rearrangement uses TRBV5-1 and TRBJ2-2; 8 nucleotides align to TRBD2. V lost 0 bases and J lost 7; bases outside the gene matches: 2. Germline V gene lookup returns CDR1 SGHRS and CDR2 YFSETQ. This CDR3 comprises 14 residues. The CDR3 DNA reads TGCGCCAGCAGCTTGGCAGCGGGAGACGGGGAGCTGTTTTTT. It yields the protein CASSLAAGDGELFF.

The CDR3 protein is CASGLPTSGDDTGELFF. The CDR3, as DNA: TGTGCTAGTGGTTTGCCCACTAGCGGGGACGACACCGGGGAGCTGTTTTTT. This chain joins TRBV12-5 and TRBJ2-2; 10 nucleotides align to TRBD2. Trimming at V came to 2 bases and at J to 3 bases, leaving 6 bases not matched to a gene. Germline CDR1 reads LGHNT; CDR2 reads FRNRAP. This CDR3 has 17 amino acids.

The rearrangement uses TRBV9 and TRBJ2-2; D possibly corresponds to TRBD2 (5 bases). With 0 bases removed from V and 5 bases from J, the gap between germline ends came to 14 bases. The CDR3 contains 16 residues. Per the germline V gene, CDR1 is SGDLS and CDR2 is YYNGEE. The CDR3 DNA is TGTGCCAGCAGCGTAGTTTCGGGGTTGAGGACCGGGGAGCTGTTTTTT. Amino acids: CASSVVSGLRTGELFF.

The CDR3 DNA reads TGTGCCAGTAACAAGGACAAACTATACAATGAGCAGTTCTTC. It translates to CASNKDKLYNEQFF. J is TRBJ2-1 and V is TRBV19; the D gene is possibly TRBD1 (5 bases). The germline V gene has CDR1 LNHDA and CDR2 SQIVND (reference sequence). The CDR3 loop spans 14 amino acids. The V end was cut by 7 bases, the J end by 4 bases, with 14 bases between.

The sample holds one count of this clone. The chain has TRBV10-1 and TRBJ2-1, with TRBD2 as a possible D gene (6 bases). Trimming took off 3 bases at V and 8 bases at J, with 17 bases between the two ends. This CDR3 has 15 residues. Germline loops: CDR1 WNHNN, CDR2 SYGVQD (reference sequence). CDR3 DNA sequence: TGCGCCAGCAGTGACTATAGCGGTCAAACCGATGAGCAGTTCTTC. Protein sequence: CASSDYSGQTDEQFF.

In this sample, this clone turned up once. The chain combines TRBV29-1 with TRBJ2-7; D possibly uses TRBD1 or TRBD2 (5 bases each). The V gene lost 2 bases and the J gene lost 1 base, with 12 bases spanning the gap. The CDR3 spans 14 residues. Germline CDR1 SQVTM, CDR2 ANQGSEA. The CDR3 region has the DNA TGCAGCGTTGAAAGGGACGAGGGGTCCTACGAGCAGTACTTC. Protein product: CSVERDEGSYEQYF.

This chain links TRBV4-1 with TRBJ1-2; 9 bases are shared with TRBD1. Trimming removed 3 bases from V and 5 bases from J; junction bases left unmatched: 7. Per the germline V gene, CDR1 is MGHRA and CDR2 is YSYEKL. The CDR3 is 15 amino acids. The CDR3 spells CASSQPSGTGYGYTF. Here the CDR3 DNA reads TGCGCCAGCAGCCAGCCCTCCGGGACAGGGTATGGCTACACCTTC.

The V and J genes are TRBV7-9 and TRBJ1-2, with D perhaps matching TRBD1 (6 bases). CDR1 and CDR2 from the germline V gene are SEHNR and FQNEAQ (reference sequence). CDR3 length equals 15 residues. Trimming removed 1 base from V and 4 bases from J, with 13 bases in between. In nucleotides, the CDR3 is TGTGCCAGCAGCTTAGTGCAGGGGTCAGGCTATGGCTACACCTTC. Amino acids: CASSLVQGSGYGYTF. Complete variable domain (other parts from reference TRBV7-9 and TRBJ1-2): DTGVSQNPRHKITKRGQNVTFRCDPISEHNRLYWYRQTLGQGPEFLTYFQNEAQLEKSRLLSDRFSAERPKGSFSTLEIQRTEQGDSAMYLCASSLVQGSGYGYTFGSGTRLTVV.

This sequence joins TRBV18 and TRBJ1-2; possible D gene TRBD1, 6 bases. The germline V gene encodes CDR1 KGHSH and CDR2 LQKENI. The germline V and J ends were trimmed by 2 bases and 2 bases, with 12 bases remaining between them. This CDR3 comprises 15 residues. Here the CDR3 reads CASSPNTGSNYGYTF. The CDR3 nucleotides read TGTGCCAGCTCACCAAATACAGGGTCCAACTATGGCTACACCTTC.

V is TRBV27 and J is TRBJ2-5; TRBD2 matches 8 bases. CDR1 and CDR2 from the germline V gene are MNHEY and SMNVEV (reference sequence). J was trimmed by 4 bases and V by 7 bases; bases with no gene match: 11. This CDR3 region has 15 residues. The CDR3 DNA sequence: TGTGCCAGCACCAAAGTAGCGGGGCCTGGAGAGACCCAGTACTTC. Its protein product is CASTKVAGPGETQYF.

In this sample, this clone turned up a few times. The chain employs TRBV2 and TRBJ1-1, with D unresolved. Per the germline V gene, CDR1 is SNHLY and CDR2 is FYNNEI. V was shortened by 6 bases and J by 4 bases, with 12 bases between the two germline ends. This CDR3 is 13 amino acids long. CDR3 sequence reads: CASRDDLITEAFF. CDR3 DNA: TGTGCCAGCAGGGACGACCTGATCACTGAAGCTTTCTTT.